This record covers a single T cell receptor beta chain. Its antigen remains unknown. This specimen belongs to a study of OX40 agonist ivuxolimab in advanced cancers. Background on the study: Patients were roughly 87% male with ages about 20 to 79, mean approximately 55.

The study's findings and limits: Clonal expansion by week 6 occurred in CD4+ and CD8+ blood T cells (at 0.1 to 3.0 mg/kg).

Here immunoSEQ multiplex PCR was the method, and the copy in TCRdb shows in-frame clones only, minus some. The table has about 43,000 clones, approximately 83% seen once; the top ten hold about 16%. The CDR3 is made up of 17 amino acids. Germline CDR1 SNHLY, CDR2 FYNNEI. The junction had 17 bases not matched to a gene; V was cut back by 8 bases and J by 5 bases. The receptor comes from an adult with an advanced solid tumor such as melanoma, head and neck, liver or kidney cancer. The source material was CD4+ or CD8+ T cells sorted from blood, sampled in a trial of the OX40 agonist ivuxolimab. V is TRBV2 and J is TRBJ2-3; 9 bases map to TRBD2. The CDR3 loop reads CASLGLTAGGPEDTQYF. The CDR3 DNA follows: TGTGCCAGCCTAGGGTTGACTGCGGGAGGGCCTGAAGATACGCAGTATTTT. Full variable domain (missing parts from reference TRBV2 and TRBJ2-3): EPEVTQTPSHQVTQMGQEVILRCVPISNHLYFYWYRQILGQKVEFLVSFYNNEISEKSEIFDDQFSVERPDGSNFTLKIRSTKLEDSAMYFCASLGLTAGGPEDTQYFGPGTRLTVL.